The 24 T cell receptor beta chains below were found in one sample sequenced in a study of blood T cells in healthy people across ages. Using a J-beta primer mix together with a sample-barcoded 5' primer, a second PCR was run for roughly 7 to 11 cycles. TCRdb analysed the 5' RACE reads with MiXCR anew, one entry per CDR3 protein. Found here are roughly 500,000 distinct CDR3 sequences, roughly a quarter of them singletons; the top ten hold roughly 18%. The specimen was blood. Receptor source: a woman between 65 and 79 years old in good health.

The V gene is TRBV18, the J gene TRBJ1-3; no reliable D call. CDR1 KGHSH and CDR2 LQKENI come from the germline V gene. CDR3 size: 16 residues. V was shortened by 5 bases and J by 0 bases, with 14 bases between the two germline ends. The CDR3 loop reads CASSFEGRASGNTIYF. DNA of the CDR3: TGTGCCAGCTCATTTGAAGGGAGAGCCTCTGGAAACACCATATATTTT.

In this sample, this clonotype turned up a few times. This rearrangement joins TRBV6-4 to TRBJ1-1; perhaps TRBD1 as D (6 bases). Germline lookup yields CDR1 MRHNA and CDR2 SNTAGT. The CDR3 has 14 residues. The V and J ends lost 6 bases and 4 bases respectively, with 15 bases between them. The DNA for the CDR3 is TGTGCCAGCAGAGCACAGGGTTACGGCACTGAAGCTTTCTTT. This gives the protein CASRAQGYGTEAFF.

There are a few counts of this clonotype. This chain uses TRBV24-1 with TRBJ1-2; no clear D. V was clipped by 3 bases and J by 0 bases, with 10 bases between them. The CDR3 covers 15 residues. The germline gives CDR1 KGHDR, CDR2 SFDVKD. CDR3 sequence (DNA): TGTGCCACCAGTGATGGGTTCATCCCTAACTATGGCTACACCTTC. Amino acid sequence: CATSDGFIPNYGYTF.

This clonotype appeared once. The V and J genes are TRBV4-3 and TRBJ1-4; 10 nucleotides align to TRBD1. The germline CDR1 and CDR2 sequences are LGHNA and YSLEER. CDR3 length: 17 amino acids. With 4 bases clipped from V and 4 bases from J, the junction kept 9 bases outside the gene matches. CDR3 sequence reads: CASSPGQGRGDNEKLFF. The CDR3 DNA follows: TGCGCCAGCAGCCCGGGACAGGGGCGAGGTGATAATGAAAAACTGTTTTTT.

The V and J genes are TRBV20-1 and TRBJ2-2; D is unclear. Trimming shortened V by 3 bases and J by 3 bases, and 11 bases separated the two germline ends. This CDR3 is built from 14 residues. The germline V gene encodes CDR1 DFQATT and CDR2 SNEGSKA (reference sequence). CDR3 loop: CSARGLVDTGELFF. The CDR3 nucleotides are TGCAGTGCTAGGGGTCTAGTAGACACCGGGGAGCTGTTTTTT.

Details on this clonotype: The junction does not match germline at one end; this may be a read error. This sequence joins TRBV20-1 and TRBJ2-1, with 10 bases identical to TRBD1. Per the germline V gene, CDR1 is DFQATT and CDR2 is SNEGSKA (reference sequence). This CDR3 is 14 amino acids long. The CDR3 bases are TGCAGTGCCACGATTGGGGACAGGGGCAATGAGCAGTCCTTC. The encoded protein is CSATIGDRGNEQSF.

The chain combines TRBV7-2 with TRBJ2-4; D is possibly TRBD2 (6 bases). Germline V gene sequence: CDR1 SGHTA, CDR2 FQGNSA. The length of the CDR3 is 17 residues. Between the trimmed V and J ends, which lost 1 base and 3 bases, there was a span of 16 bases. The CDR3 nucleotides are TGTGCCAGCAGCTTAGGGGCCGACCGGAGGGTCAAAAACATTCAGTACTTC. This encodes CASSLGADRRVKNIQYF.

In this sample, this clonotype turned up a few times. V and J are TRBV14 and TRBJ1-2; 9 bases are shared with TRBD1. The trim removed 4 bases at V and 7 bases at J, leaving 7 bases unmatched. From germline, CDR1 is SGHDN and CDR2 FVKESK. The CDR3 totals 14 residues. CDR3 region: CASSPVGQGSGYTF. CDR3 nucleotide sequence: TGTGCCAGCAGCCCCGTGGGACAGGGCTCTGGCTACACCTTC.

This clonotype has a count of ten or more. This chain links TRBV7-3 with TRBJ1-1; 7 bases line up with TRBD1. J lost 6 bases, V lost 5 bases, and 12 bases had no gene match. CDR1 is SGHTA and CDR2 is FQGTGA in the germline V gene. The CDR3 has 15 residues. DNA of the CDR3: TGTGCCAGCAGCCGCCCGACAGGGAAGGTCGCTGAAGCTTTCTTT. Protein sequence: CASSRPTGKVAEAFF. Drawing the rest from reference TRBV7-3 and TRBJ1-1, the complete variable domain is GAGVSQTPSNKVTEKGKYVELRCDPISGHTALYWYRQSLGQGPEFLIYFQGTGAADDSGLPNDRFFAVRPEGSVSTLKIQRTERGDSAVYLCASSRPTGKVAEAFFGQGTRLTVV.

The chain links TRBV29-1 to TRBJ2-3, with D perhaps TRBD2 (5 bases). The V end lost 4 bases, the J end lost 2 bases, and 10 bases lay between the germline ends. The germline gives CDR1 SQVTM, CDR2 ANQGSEA. CDR3 length equals 13 residues. CDR3 nucleotide sequence: TGCAGCGTTGTTCCAGCGGTCACAGATACGCAGTATTTT. Translating it yields CSVVPAVTDTQYF.

The chain recombines TRBV11-3 with TRBJ1-6; 7 bases fit TRBD1. This CDR3 comprises 15 residues. CDR1 is SGHNT and CDR2 is YENEEA in the germline V gene. With 2 bases clipped from V and 7 bases from J, the junction kept 5 bases outside the gene matches. In DNA form, the CDR3 reads TGTGCCAGCAGCTTACGCCGGGACAGAAATTCACCCCTCCACTTT. This sequence encodes CASSLRRDRNSPLHF. Complete variable domain (other parts from reference TRBV11-3 and TRBJ1-6): EAGVVQSPRYKIIEKKQPVAFWCNPISGHNTLYWYLQNLGQGPELLIRYENEEAVDDSQLPKDRFSAERLKGVDSTLKIQPAELGDSAVYLCASSLRRDRNSPLHFGNGTRLTVT.

The table lists this clonotype with a few counts. V usage is TRBV5-1 and J usage is TRBJ1-2; 9 nucleotides line up with TRBD1. Germline CDR1 is SGHRS and CDR2 is YFSETQ. The ends lost 0 bases at V and 0 bases at J; junction bases unmatched: 6. This CDR3 spans 17 amino acids. CDR3 sequence: CASSLAPDRGANYGYTF. In DNA, the CDR3 is TGCGCCAGCAGCTTGGCCCCCGACAGGGGGGCTAACTATGGCTACACCTTC.

Only a few counts were recorded for this clonotype. This chain joins TRBV6-6 and TRBJ1-2; tentatively, D is TRBD1 (6 bases). Germline V CDR1 and CDR2: MNHNY, SVGAGI (reference sequence). This CDR3 has 12 amino acids. Trimming took off 11 bases at V and 4 bases at J, with 14 bases between the two ends. The CDR3: CALSQGTYGYTF. The DNA for the CDR3 is TGTGCCCTCTCGCAGGGGACCTATGGCTACACCTTC.

The chain joins TRBV20-1 to TRBJ2-5, with D perhaps TRBD2 (6 bases). The germline CDR1 and CDR2 sequences are DFQATT and SNEGSKA (reference sequence). V lost 1 base and J 5 bases, leaving 11 bases between the germline ends. The CDR3 is 13 amino acids. CDR3 in amino acids: CSARAEGPETQYF. The CDR3, as DNA: TGCAGTGCTAGAGCGGAGGGGCCGGAGACCCAGTACTTC.

The chain carries TRBV4-3 and TRBJ2-1, with 10 nucleotides matching TRBD1. The CDR3 covers 16 residues. J gave up 3 bases and V 1 base, and 3 bases lay outside the gene matches. The germline gives CDR1 LGHNA, CDR2 YSLEER. For the CDR3, the DNA is TGCGCCAGCAGCCAAGGTTGGGACAGGGGCTACAATGAGCAGTTCTTC. This translates into CASSQGWDRGYNEQFF.

This clonotype was found many times. The CDR3: CSVRRSQETQYF. The CDR3 DNA reads TGCAGCGTTCGTAGGTCCCAAGAGACCCAGTACTTC. The V gene is TRBV29-1, the J gene TRBJ2-5; unclear D gene. Germline V gene sequence: CDR1 SQVTM, CDR2 ANQGSEA. This CDR3 has 12 residues. Trimming left V 5 bases short and J 1 base short, with 8 bases between.

The J gene is TRBJ1-4, the V gene TRBV7-9; D possibly corresponds to TRBD1 (5 bases). From germline, CDR1 is SEHNR and CDR2 FQNEAQ (reference sequence). The V and J ends lost 5 bases and 7 bases respectively, with 17 bases between them. The CDR3 covers 15 residues. The CDR3 reads CASSPDSSPGEKLFF. The CDR3 DNA reads TGTGCCAGCAGCCCAGACAGTTCTCCCGGTGAAAAACTGTTTTTT.

This chain uses TRBV3-1 with TRBJ2-5; 7 bases align to TRBD2. The CDR3 is 15 amino acids. The germline V gene has CDR1 LGHDT and CDR2 YNNKEL (reference sequence). With V trimmed by 5 bases and J by 4 bases, 10 bases remained unmatched. The CDR3 DNA reads as TGTGCCAGCAGCGACCAGGCTAGCGGAGGAGAGACCCAGTACTTC. Its protein is CASSDQASGGETQYF.

The V gene is TRBV5-1, the J gene TRBJ2-3; 8 nucleotides agree with TRBD2. This CDR3 is 14 amino acids long. Germline CDR1 is SGHRS and CDR2 is YFSETQ. Trimming took 4 bases from V and 1 from J; bases not matched to a gene: 2. This chain's CDR3 is CASSAGGGTDTQYF. CDR3 nucleotide sequence: TGCGCCAGCAGCGCCGGGGGGGGCACAGATACGCAGTATTTT.

J is TRBJ2-1 and V is TRBV21-1; no check of the table's D call, TRBD1, against the DNA was made. TRBV21-1 is shown as a pseudogene. CDR3 size: 13 residues. The CDR3 here is CASSPGGEARGFF. The CDR3 coding sequence is TGTGCCAGCAGCCCGGGGGGTGAGGCCAGGGGGTTCTTC.

The sample holds a few counts of this clonotype. The chain employs TRBV7-2 and TRBJ1-1; D unresolved. This CDR3 spans 15 amino acids. Trimming stripped 2 bases from V and 0 bases from J, with 10 bases between. CDR1 SGHTA and CDR2 FQGNSA come from the germline V gene. The CDR3 loop is CASSLRARVNTEAFF. CDR3 in DNA: TGTGCCAGCAGCTTAAGAGCGCGGGTGAACACTGAAGCTTTCTTT.

In its sample, this clonotype was seen a few times. Mismatch with germline at one junction end may stem from a read error. The CDR3 DNA reads as TGTGCCAGCAGCCAATTCGGGGAGACAGATACGCAGTACTTT. Translation gives CASSQFGETDTQYF. The rearrangement joins TRBV3-1 to TRBJ2-3, with D perhaps TRBD1 or TRBD2 (5 bases each). The CDR3 spans 14 residues. CDR1 and CDR2 from the germline V gene are LGHDT and YNNKEL (reference sequence).

This clonotype came up a few times. V gene TRBV6-1 combines with J gene TRBJ2-3, with D possibly TRBD1 on 6 matching bases. The V and J ends lost 3 bases and 0 bases respectively, with 13 bases between them. From germline, CDR1 is MNHNS and CDR2 SASEGT. The CDR3 has 16 amino acids. CDR3 sequence (DNA): TGTGCCAGCAGTGAGTTTGGGGACACCAGCACAGATACGCAGTATTTT. It encodes CASSEFGDTSTDTQYF.

The V and J genes are TRBV7-7 and TRBJ2-5, with 11 bases lining up with TRBD2. Germline loops: CDR1 SSHAT, CDR2 FNYEAQ (reference sequence). The CDR3 consists of 18 residues. CDR3 amino acids: CAGSLGLAGGPDQETQYF. The CDR3 DNA is TGTGCTGGCAGCTTGGGTCTAGCGGGGGGCCCGGACCAAGAGACCCAGTACTTC.